This T cell receptor beta chain was profiled in a study of T-cell memory formation after mild COVID-19 (dated by TCRdb to about 2021). Broadly, across the study: TCR sequence clusters from the two donors were found to be largely donor specific. In a couple of donors, T-cell clones that expanded and contracted after mild COVID-19 were tracked by sequencing TCRalpha and TCRbeta repertoires over time. The cohort was made up of two young adult volunteers, one female and one male, who were previously healthy. Overall study outcomes, separate from this receptor: Clones that contracted from day 15 to 85 showed balanced CD4/CD8 phenotypes, whereas a second wave of clones that expanded from day 15 to 37 leaned towards CD4+. Some responding clones were detected in pre-infection memory, suggesting pre-existing cross-reactive memory T cells joined the SARS-CoV-2 response. Whether the second-wave clones peaking on day 37 were SARS-CoV-2 specific was not confirmed. Only a couple of mild cases were covered by the study, and larger cohorts that include severe cases with pre-infection samples were considered necessary. Contracting CD4+ clones were found mainly in CM and EM memory subsets, while CD8+ clones were enriched in EMRA.

In regard to this clonotype: Its antigen target is currently unknown. Qualities for individual bases were not recorded, and no much larger clone is one base off.

TCRdb lists the instrument as Illumina NovaSeq 6000. TCRalpha and TCRbeta cDNA libraries were built by 5'RACE with constant-segment primers, adding sample barcodes and unique molecular identifiers. RNA was extracted from every sample with Trizol reagent. The libraries were amplified in two PCR steps, and the second step added a second sample barcode and Illumina TruSeq adapters. Libraries were sequenced on an Illumina NovaSeq with 2 x 150 bp paired-end reads. As for how the authors treated the data: Demultiplexing of reads and collapsing into UMI-guided consensus sequences were performed with migec v1.2.7. Using mixcr v2.1.11, the UMI consensuses were aligned to TRA and TRB V and J templates and assembled into clonotypes. Clonotypes were classified as expanded or contracted when called significant by both edgeR and NoisET, with noise models trained on biological replicates. edgeR calls used a false discovery rate-adjusted p below 0.01 and a log2 fold-change threshold of 1. As an exploratory analysis of dynamics, max-normalized trajectories of the 1000 most abundant clonotypes were examined with PCA combined with hierarchical clustering. Separately sequenced CD4+ and CD8+ repertoires were used to assign the CD4 or CD8 phenotype of responding clones. TCRdb took the public reads, trimmed them with fastp at Q25, ran MiXCR for clone calling and kept in-frame beta chains. Under each unique CDR3 protein, matching rows form one entry showing the most common genes and DNA. The V and J calls follow TCRdb's processing rather than the paper's. The sample profile shows a few hundred thousand distinct CDR3 sequences; just under 20% of them were found once. The ten largest clonotypes hold around a fifth of the sample.

CDR1 DFQATT and CDR2 SNEGSKA were looked up in the germline V gene (reference sequence). From the cysteine through the phenylalanine, the CDR3 covers 17 amino acids. The sequence is cut down to CDR3 DNA, 51 bases in frame from base 1. V lost 0 bases and J lost 0 bases, and the count of bases not matched to a germline gene is 6. Ficoll-Paque density gradient centrifugation was used to isolate PBMCs. Here the chain combines TRBV20-1 and TRBJ2-1; the junction holds 9 bases that match TRBD2. The TCR originated in a man between 18 and 35 years old who had mild COVID-19 (a few samples of this study predate the infection). The sample titles of this study are shuffled in the database, so cell type and time point are left out; the donor was told from shared clones. Sequenced: PBMCs or a T cell subset sorted from them (not recorded which). For the CDR3, the sequence is CSARDHGAGGSYNEQFF. Read as DNA, the sequence is TGCAGTGCTAGAGATCATGGAGCGGGGGGCTCCTACAATGAGCAGTTCTTC.